The present TCR beta chain was sequenced within a study of blood T cell repertoires in COVID-19. The study drew participants aged about 18 to 95 years from some 24 US areas. Produced via immunoSEQ multiplex PCR; TCRdb's table is partial and in-frame only. Of 250,000 or so clones listed, approximately 84% are singletons. Germline lookup yields CDR1 SGDLS and CDR2 YYNGEE. J gave up 6 bases and V 4 bases, and 4 bases lay outside the gene matches. This CDR3 has 13 amino acids. Sequencing input: PBMCs or T cells enriched from blood (not recorded which). This TCR was sampled from a woman aged 50 to 60 who had been exposed to COVID-19. The chain joins TRBV9 to TRBJ2-7, with 10 bases identical to TRBD1. CDR3 DNA: TGTGCCAGCAGCCCCCGGGACAGGGGCGAGCAGTACTTC. Its translation: CASSPRDRGEQYF.